This T cell receptor beta chain derives from a study of graft-versus-host responses after intestinal transplantation. Study details: Once they had received anti-thymocyte globulin induction, all recipients took tacrolimus and steroids for approximately 3 years. Findings and caveats of the study: The presence of high graft-versus-host to host-versus-graft clonal ratios in allografts characterized patients with graft-donor T cell macrochimerism. Recipient marrow harbored GvH clones, some of which surfaced first in ileum or blood.

Germline V CDR1 and CDR2: SGHAT, FQNNGV. The CDR3 contains 14 residues. Germline trimming cut 4 bases from V and 5 bases from J; bases unmatched to any gene: 3. Clones were read by immunoSEQ multiplex PCR, and TCRdb kept only the in-frame ones, dropping some. This sample has approximately 9,300 clones, with roughly 27% found just once. Sorting of proliferating CFSE-low CD3+CD4+ and CD3+CD8+ responders took place after the reaction. V and J are TRBV11-2 and TRBJ2-5; TRBD2 aligns across 11 bases. Material: alloreactive CD4+ T cells from a mixed lymphocyte reaction culture, obtained before intestinal transplant. Subset given: CFSE-low proliferating T cells sorted from approximately six-day pre-transplant mixed lymphocyte reaction (GvH or HvG direction). This sequence originates from a human patient who received an intestinal transplant. The CDR3 DNA sequence: TGTGCCAGCAGCTCCTTAGCGGGAGGGGAGACCCAGTACTTC. Residues: CASSSLAGGETQYF. Full variable domain (outside the CDR3, taken from reference TRBV11-2 and TRBJ2-5): EAGVAQSPRYKIIEKRQSVAFWCNPISGHATLYWYQQILGQGPKLLIQFQNNGVVDDSQLPKDRFSAERLKGVDSTLKIQPAKLEDSAVYLCASSSLAGGETQYFGPGTRLLVL.